Each of the 11 T cell receptor beta chains below was sequenced from the same sample in a study of T-cell reconstitution after alpha-beta-depleted transplantation in children. Unique molecular identifiers were used in preparing the TCRbeta library. TCRdb reprocessed the PCR reads via MiXCR and lists one record per CDR3 protein. The sample shows approximately 230,000 distinct CDR3 sequences, 20% to 30% of them seen only once. Sequenced here: PBMCs, mostly from graft donor cells, sampled 360 days after TCRalphabeta/CD19-depleted stem cell transplant. The source of these receptors is a female patient aged 2-9 years who had a stem cell transplant for congenital amegakaryocytic thrombocytopenia, so the T cells may come from the graft donor.

This clonotype was recorded a few times. The V gene is TRBV12-3 or TRBV12-4, the J gene TRBJ2-5; TRBD2 matches at 9 bases. Losses at the gene ends were 5 bases for V and 4 bases for J; bases not matched to a gene: 14. This CDR3 comprises 17 residues. CDR3: CASSLRGLAGFPETQYF. The CDR3 region has the DNA TGTGCCAGCAGTCTCCGGGGGCTAGCGGGATTCCCAGAGACCCAGTACTTC.

This chain connects TRBV2 to TRBJ2-2; unclear D gene. CDR3 length: 15 residues. Germline-derived CDR1 and CDR2 are SNHLY and FYNNEI. V was trimmed by 2 bases and J by 1 base, leaving 8 bases between them. This CDR3 is CASSEILKNTGELFF. CDR3 sequence (DNA): TGTGCCAGCAGTGAAATCCTCAAGAACACCGGGGAGCTGTTTTTT.

V and J are TRBV24-1 and TRBJ2-7; no clear D. The CDR3 is 13 residues long. The germline V and J ends were trimmed by 5 bases and 2 bases, with 9 bases remaining between them. Germline CDR1 reads KGHDR; CDR2 reads SFDVKD. The CDR3, as DNA: TGTGCCACCAGTGGAGCCGGAGCCTACGAGCAGTACTTC. Amino acids: CATSGAGAYEQYF.

This clonotype was picked up a small number of times. V gene TRBV10-3 combines with J gene TRBJ2-5; tentatively, D is TRBD1 (5 bases). CDR1 and CDR2 from the germline V gene are ENHRY and SYGVKD. The CDR3 has 13 amino acids. Deletions cut 4 bases from V and 2 bases from J, with 8 bases between. The CDR3 DNA reads as TGTGCCATCAGTGCCCAGGGACAAGAGACCCAGTACTTC. Encoded protein: CAISAQGQETQYF.

This clonotype was recorded a few times. This sequence joins TRBV29-1 and TRBJ2-7; 11 bases map to TRBD2. The trim removed 2 bases at V and 3 bases at J, leaving 6 bases unmatched. Germline CDR1 and CDR2: SQVTM and ANQGSEA. The CDR3 runs 15 residues. CDR3: CSVERLLAGGYEQYF. CDR3 coding DNA: TGCAGCGTTGAACGCCTTCTAGCGGGAGGCTACGAGCAGTACTTC.

This rearrangement joins TRBV5-4 to TRBJ1-4; D possibly corresponds to TRBD1 (6 bases). The CDR3 totals 19 residues. Germline CDR1 is SGHNT and CDR2 is YYREEE (reference sequence). V lost 3 bases and J 0 bases, leaving 21 bases between the germline ends. DNA of the CDR3: TGTGCCAGCAGCTCTACAGGGAAAGTTAAGCCACCAACTAATGAAAAACTGTTTTTT. Its protein is CASSSTGKVKPPTNEKLFF.

This chain joins TRBV12-3 or TRBV12-4 and TRBJ2-3; D is uncertain. The germline V and J ends were trimmed by 5 bases and 6 bases, with 9 bases remaining between them. The CDR3 sequence is 12 residues long. The CDR3 DNA reads TGTGCCAGCAGTCCATACTCGGATACGCAGTATTTT. Its protein is CASSPYSDTQYF.

This clonotype was seen more than once but under ten times. The chain recombines TRBV11-2 with TRBJ1-2, with D perhaps TRBD1 (6 bases). The germline gives CDR1 SGHAT, CDR2 FQNNGV. The CDR3 loop spans 17 amino acids. V lost 1 base and J 8 bases, leaving 23 bases between the germline ends. Here the CDR3 DNA reads TGTGCCAGCAGCTTAGGACTTCTGGTGGCAGGGGTAGACGGCTACACCTTC. As protein: CASSLGLLVAGVDGYTF.

This clonotype has more than one count but fewer than ten. This rearrangement joins TRBV5-1 to TRBJ2-5; tentative D call: TRBD1 (6 bases). The V end was cut by 0 bases, the J end by 5 bases, with 14 bases between. The V gene's germline CDR1 is SGHRS and CDR2 YFSETQ. The CDR3 extends over 15 amino acids. The CDR3 loop reads CASSLDLNRVETQYF. DNA of the CDR3: TGCGCCAGCAGCTTGGATCTAAACAGGGTGGAGACCCAGTACTTC. Combining the CDR3 with reference TRBV5-1 and TRBJ2-5 gives the whole variable domain KAGVTQTPRYLIKTRGQQVTLSCSPISGHRSVSWYQQTPGQGLQFLFEYFSETQRNKGNFPGRFSGRQFSNSRSEMNVSTLELGDSALYLCASSLDLNRVETQYFGPGTRLLVL.

This clonotype was detected ten times or more. The CDR3: CASSLTGGYGYTF. DNA of the CDR3: TGTGCCAGCAGTTTGACAGGTGGCTATGGCTACACCTTC. The V gene is TRBV12-3 or TRBV12-4, the J gene TRBJ1-2, with D possibly matching TRBD1 (6 bases). The V end lost 3 bases, the J end lost 4 bases, and 9 bases lay between the germline ends. The CDR3 is made up of 13 amino acids.

V usage is TRBV4-1 and J usage is TRBJ1-1; maybe TRBD1 (5 bases). Germline values: CDR1 MGHRA, CDR2 YSYEKL. Trimming shortened V by 1 base and J by 2 bases, and 14 bases separated the two germline ends. The CDR3 covers 16 residues. The CDR3 DNA follows: TGCGCCAGCAGCCAAGTTTTGCGGAGGGGAAACACTGAAGCTTTCTTT. It is translated as CASSQVLRRGNTEAFF.